One sample yielded the 3 T cell receptor beta chains listed below, sequenced in a study of CD8 T cells in ankylosing spondylitis. Via MiXCR, TCRdb re-called the 5' RACE reads, giving one row per CDR3 protein. The sample includes tens of thousands of distinct CDR3 sequences, roughly a sixth seen only once; the top ten take 25% to 30%. The sample comprised blood. These receptors all come from a male donor with ankylosing spondylitis or in good health (not recorded which).

The rearrangement joins TRBV5-1 to TRBJ2-1; a weak D match, TRBD1 (6 bases). Germline CDR1 SGHRS, CDR2 YFSETQ. The CDR3 contains 14 residues. Between the trimmed V and J ends, which lost 0 bases and 8 bases, there was a span of 12 bases. In DNA form, the CDR3 reads TGCGCCAGCAGCTTGGAAGGGACACTGGATGAGCAGTTCTTC. Amino acids: CASSLEGTLDEQFF.

The rearrangement joins TRBV29-1 to TRBJ2-7; 8 bases align to TRBD1. Germline V CDR1 and CDR2: SQVTM, ANQGSEA. The CDR3 loop spans 14 amino acids. Trimming removed 3 bases from V and 5 bases from J; junction bases left unmatched: 9. The CDR3 region is CSVEDLGQGNEQYF. The CDR3 DNA reads as TGCAGCGTTGAGGATCTAGGACAGGGTAACGAGCAGTACTTC.

The rearrangement joins TRBV29-1 to TRBJ2-6; unclear D gene. CDR3 size: 13 residues. Trimming shortened V by 4 bases and J by 2 bases, and 6 bases separated the two germline ends. Germline V gene data show CDR1 as SQVTM and CDR2 as ANQGSEA. The CDR3 reads CSVARPGANVLTF. CDR3 bases: TGCAGCGTTGCGAGGCCTGGGGCCAACGTCCTGACTTTC. The whole variable domain, remainder taken from reference TRBV29-1 and TRBJ2-6, is SAVISQKPSRDICQRGTSLTIQCQVDSQVTMMFWYRQQPGQSLTLIATANQGSEATYESGFVIDKFPISRPNLTFSTLTVSNMSPEDSSIYLCSVARPGANVLTFGAGSRLTVL.